This is a list of T cell receptor beta chains from one sample in a study of blood T cell repertoires in COVID-19. The table came from immunoSEQ multiplex PCR; TCRdb's copy has only in-frame clones and leaves some out. Of roughly 300,000 clones in the sample, 65% to 85% were seen once. Sequenced material: peripheral blood. Receptors originate from a woman between 50 and 59 years old with acute or convalescent COVID-19. Each CDR3 is given without its conserved first and last residue. Each record gives: CDR3 protein, V gene, clone size, CDR3 length, D gene. A D gene is named only where the DNA matches it firmly. Expanded clones get a size class; other rows say once, few or many, or leave the size out.

CDR3: ASLTSGSSYEQY; V: TRBV7-9; size: -; length: 12; D: TRBD2
CDR3: ASSAKYPWTAQGGAF; V: TRBV21-1; size: -; length: 15; D: -
CDR3: ALQRGGAYGYT; V: TRBV11-2; size: -; length: 11; D: -
CDR3: ASSPNPAESRYYGYT; V: TRBV7-2; size: -; length: 15; D: -
CDR3: SVEYSGLNQETQY; V: TRBV29-1; size: -; length: 13; D: -
CDR3: ASSQEKTPAYEQY; V: TRBV4-3; size: -; length: 13; D: -
CDR3: ASSYSRYEQF; V: TRBV6-2/TRBV6-3; size: -; length: 10; D: -
CDR3: ASSVAADNNYGYT; V: TRBV5-4; size: many; length: 13; D: -
CDR3: ASSEAGTSAFTDTQY; V: TRBV14; size: -; length: 15; D: TRBD2
CDR3: ASSLSRYEQY; V: TRBV5-1; size: -; length: 10; D: -
CDR3: ASRAGTRYNSPLH; V: TRBV25-1; size: -; length: 13; D: -
CDR3: ASSTQAGGGETQY; V: TRBV19; size: -; length: 13; D: TRBD2
CDR3: AAQSSGFDEQF; V: TRBV6-5; size: once; length: 11; D: -
CDR3: ASSPRVQGDIGAF; V: TRBV18; size: -; length: 13; D: TRBD1
CDR3: ASSLGLADTGELF; V: TRBV3-1/TRBV3-2; size: -; length: 13; D: TRBD2
CDR3: ASRPGHQIPGNTIY; V: TRBV27; size: -; length: 14; D: -
CDR3: ASSYGQTTNEQF; V: TRBV6-5; size: -; length: 12; D: -
CDR3: ASSSTSGADTQY; V: TRBV7-2; size: -; length: 12; D: TRBD2
CDR3: ASSPNRAMNTEAF; V: TRBV18; size: -; length: 13; D: -
CDR3: ATWTADSDGYT; V: TRBV30; size: once; length: 11; D: -
CDR3: AISESRPGSYEQY; V: TRBV10-3; size: -; length: 13; D: -
CDR3: ASSPRLSTNEKLF; V: TRBV6-5; size: few; length: 13; D: -
CDR3: ASSPVLGSTWRQPQH; V: TRBV18; size: -; length: 15; D: -
CDR3: ASSSGQGYTEAF; V: TRBV19; size: few; length: 12; D: TRBD1
CDR3: ASSTRTEYGYT; V: TRBV13; size: -; length: 11; D: -
CDR3: AWRGDSWNTEAF; V: TRBV30; size: -; length: 12; D: TRBD1
CDR3: ASSSQINSNQPQH; V: TRBV27; size: -; length: 13; D: -
CDR3: ASSPSQGAFYGYT; V: TRBV4-3; size: -; length: 13; D: TRBD1
CDR3: ASSTSGRRDGYT; V: TRBV5-6; size: -; length: 12; D: -
CDR3: SVALNTGYDGYT; V: TRBV29-1; size: -; length: 12; D: -
CDR3: ASTKSTTGGEQF; V: TRBV28; size: -; length: 12; D: TRBD2
CDR3: ASSSHTGIQY; V: TRBV11-3; size: many; length: 10; D: -
CDR3: ASSQVNLRGLATYEQY; V: TRBV14; size: once; length: 16; D: TRBD2
CDR3: ASSPSEVGLTEAF; V: TRBV18; size: -; length: 13; D: -
CDR3: SASRLAPNTGELF; V: TRBV20-1; size: -; length: 13; D: TRBD2
CDR3: ATSPTSGGETQY; V: TRBV19; size: -; length: 12; D: TRBD2
CDR3: ASSLAVAGGPGNEQF; V: TRBV5-1; size: -; length: 15; D: TRBD2
CDR3: SVTGLAGTGDTQY; V: TRBV29-1; size: -; length: 13; D: TRBD2
CDR3: ATSDPGQGNYGYT; V: TRBV24-1; size: -; length: 13; D: TRBD1
CDR3: ASSLTSGGAGETQY; V: TRBV5-6; size: -; length: 14; D: TRBD2
CDR3: ASSSLAGNSGNTIY; V: TRBV7-8; size: -; length: 14; D: -
CDR3: AWRGKAGGTDTQY; V: TRBV30; size: -; length: 13; D: TRBD2
CDR3: AWEGQGNSPLH; V: TRBV30; size: -; length: 11; D: -
CDR3: ASSLIGTENEKLF; V: TRBV4-3; size: -; length: 13; D: TRBD1
CDR3: ASSQDRLTDTQY; V: TRBV3-1/TRBV3-2; size: once; length: 12; D: -
CDR3: SALGGDTQY; V: TRBV20-1; size: -; length: 9; D: TRBD2
CDR3: ASNPEGTGGYT; V: TRBV19; size: -; length: 11; D: -
CDR3: ASSEALLENQPQH; V: TRBV2; size: -; length: 13; D: -
CDR3: ASSMGGIQETQY; V: TRBV19; size: -; length: 12; D: TRBD2
CDR3: ASKSAGSTDTQY; V: TRBV7-2; size: -; length: 12; D: -
CDR3: ASSPYTDTQY; V: TRBV7-2; size: -; length: 10; D: -
CDR3: ASSIGQKFSGNTIY; V: TRBV19; size: -; length: 14; D: -
CDR3: ASSHDRGEAF; V: TRBV3-1/TRBV3-2; size: -; length: 10; D: TRBD1
CDR3: AWSASGSPGELF; V: TRBV30; size: -; length: 12; D: TRBD2
CDR3: ASSPGVVGYGYT; V: TRBV14; size: -; length: 12; D: -
CDR3: ASSDSAGGSGELF; V: TRBV6-4; size: few; length: 13; D: TRBD1
CDR3: ASRGLAGEAGELF; V: TRBV2; size: -; length: 13; D: TRBD2
CDR3: ASSVRDTNEKLF; V: TRBV9; size: -; length: 12; D: -
CDR3: ASSDRGTNEKLF; V: TRBV6-5; size: -; length: 12; D: TRBD1